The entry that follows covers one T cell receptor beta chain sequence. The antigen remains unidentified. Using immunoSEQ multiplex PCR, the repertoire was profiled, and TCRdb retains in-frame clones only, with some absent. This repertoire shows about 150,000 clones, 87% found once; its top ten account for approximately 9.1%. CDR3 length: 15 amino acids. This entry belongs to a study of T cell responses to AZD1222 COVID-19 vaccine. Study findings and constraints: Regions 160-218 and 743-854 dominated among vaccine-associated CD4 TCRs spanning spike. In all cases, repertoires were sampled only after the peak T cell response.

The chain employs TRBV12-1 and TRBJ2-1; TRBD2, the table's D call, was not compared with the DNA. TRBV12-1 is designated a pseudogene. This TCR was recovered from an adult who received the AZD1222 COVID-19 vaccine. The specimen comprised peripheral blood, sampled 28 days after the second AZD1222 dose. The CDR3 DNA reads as TGTGCCAGCAGCTTTGAAAGCGGGAGTAGCGATGAGCAGTTCTTC. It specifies CASSFESGSSDEQFF.